Each of the 27 T cell receptor beta chains below was sequenced from the same sample in a study of T cell repertoires in cytomegalovirus infection. TCRdb itself ran the reads through MiXCR, one entry per CDR3 protein. The sample lists about 920,000 distinct CDR3 sequences; roughly 30% were seen once. These TCRs' antigens remain unknown. Sample: cultured CD8+ T cells from PBMCs, taken from culture after CMV antigen stimulation. The receptors were sampled from a human donor in good health (CMV status not recorded). Some clones in this sample may be carry-over from other donors' samples.

The V and J genes are TRBV19 and TRBJ2-3; 10 bases agree with TRBD1. The V gene end was trimmed by 8 bases and the J gene end by 2 bases; junction bases not matched to a gene: 7. Germline V CDR1 and CDR2: LNHDA, SQIVND (reference sequence). This CDR3 contains 15 residues. The CDR3 region is CASCGTGALTDTQYF. CDR3 nucleotides: TGTGCCAGTTGCGGGACAGGGGCTCTCACAGATACGCAGTATTTT.

This clonotype was seen ten or more times. The genes are TRBV12-3 or TRBV12-4 and TRBJ1-1; no clear D gene. The CDR3 has 17 residues. Trimming left V 4 bases short and J 2 bases short, with 20 bases between. The chain's CDR3 is CASSYVRTLLGNTEAFF. DNA of the CDR3: TGTGCCAGCAGTTACGTTAGAACACTCCTAGGAAACACTGAAGCTTTCTTT.

In its sample, this clonotype was seen a few times. V gene TRBV27 combines with J gene TRBJ2-7; D may be TRBD2 (5 bases). The CDR3 extends over 16 amino acids. Germline V gene sequence: CDR1 MNHEY, CDR2 SMNVEV (reference sequence). V dropped 2 bases and J dropped 7 bases, with 21 bases sitting between them. The CDR3, as DNA: TGTGCCAGCAGTTTAATTCCCTTGGGAGTCACTGGGGAGCAGTACTTC. Its protein is CASSLIPLGVTGEQYF.

The gene calls are TRBV5-8 and TRBJ2-1; D possibly matches TRBD1 or TRBD2 (5 bases each). The CDR3 totals 17 residues. Germline CDR1 and CDR2: SGHTS and YDEGEE. Trimming removed 3 bases at V and 0 bases at J, with 16 bases between. CDR3 bases: TGTGCCAGCAGCTCGGGACCCAGGGTGGGCTCCTACAATGAGCAGTTCTTC. Translating it yields CASSSGPRVGSYNEQFF. Together with reference TRBV5-8 and TRBJ2-1, the CDR3 gives the full variable domain: EAGVTQSPTHLIKTRGQQATLRCSPISGHTSVYWYQQALGLGLQFLLWYDEGEERNRGNFPPRFSGRQFPNYSSELNVNALELEDSALYLCASSSGPRVGSYNEQFFGPGTRLTVL.

This chain uses TRBV12-3 or TRBV12-4 with TRBJ2-1; D may match TRBD1 or TRBD2 (6 bases each). The CDR3 extends over 14 amino acids. Trimming pared 4 bases from V and 3 bases from J, leaving 10 bases between. Here the CDR3 DNA reads TGTGCCAGCAGTTGGGGGGCCCTCTACAATGAGCAGTTCTTC. This sequence encodes CASSWGALYNEQFF.

The chain has TRBV12-3 or TRBV12-4 and TRBJ1-2, with D possibly being TRBD1 (5 bases). Deletions cut 6 bases from V and 4 bases from J, with 18 bases between. This CDR3 comprises 15 residues. CDR3 bases: TGTGCCAGCAGGGGACCGAACGGGAGATTCTATGGCTACACCTTC. Translation gives CASRGPNGRFYGYTF.

The chain has TRBV6-1 and TRBJ2-2, with no clear D. This CDR3 comprises 10 residues. The V gene lost 11 bases and the J gene lost 7 bases, with 8 bases spanning the gap. Per the germline V gene, CDR1 is MNHNS and CDR2 is SASEGT. CDR3 DNA sequence: TGTGCCCGCATGCACGGGGAGCTGTTTTTT. This gives the protein CARMHGELFF.

This sequence joins TRBV4-1 and TRBJ2-7; D is unresolved. Germline V gives CDR1 MGHRA, CDR2 YSYEKL. This CDR3 is built from 13 residues. Deletions cut 1 base from V and 1 base from J, with 5 bases between. CDR3 residues: CASSQAVSYEQYF. In DNA, the CDR3 is TGCGCCAGCAGCCAAGCTGTATCCTACGAGCAGTACTTC.

In regard to this clonotype: This likely comes from a read error, as the CDR3 has no conserved phenylalanine or tryptophan at its end. The DNA is omitted, as the CDR3 cannot be located on it reliably, and the CDR3 follows TCRdb's listing. This chain uses TRBV12-3 or TRBV12-4 with TRBJ1-2. The CDR3 region is 9 residues in length, termini included. The CDR3 spells CASSFPLQL.

On this clonotype: A read error is possible here, since a much larger clone lies one base away. Here the CDR3 reads CVSQDGINSNQPQHF. CDR3 in DNA: TGTGTCAGCCAAGACGGGATTAATAGCAATCAGCCCCAGCATTTT. The chain couples TRBV12-3 or TRBV12-4 to TRBJ1-5; D is uncertain. This CDR3 is built from 15 residues.

This clonotype was observed many times. V is TRBV7-9 and J is TRBJ2-1; D is unclear. Germline CDR1 is SEHNR and CDR2 is FQNEAQ (reference sequence). The CDR3 totals 15 residues. The V gene lost 6 bases and the J gene lost 5 bases, with 17 bases spanning the gap. CDR3 nucleotide sequence: TGTGCCAGCAGAAATAGGGCGTCAGGAGACAATGAGCAGTTCTTC. Translated: CASRNRASGDNEQFF.

This chain links TRBV4-1 with TRBJ2-5, with D hard to call. V shed 6 bases and J shed 4 bases, with 18 bases lying between them. Germline lookup yields CDR1 MGHRA and CDR2 YSYEKL. The CDR3 runs to 15 residues. The DNA of the CDR3 is TGCGCCAGCAGTCAAAACGATGGGTACGGAGAGACCCAGTACTTC. Translated: CASSQNDGYGETQYF.

The chain uses TRBV7-9 and TRBJ2-6; tentatively, D is TRBD2 (6 bases). V lost 6 bases to trimming and J lost 3 bases, with 18 bases between them. Per the germline V gene, CDR1 is SEHNR and CDR2 is FQNEAQ (reference sequence). This CDR3 comprises 17 residues. The CDR3 sequence: CASSSSRSGSGANVLTF. In DNA form, the CDR3 reads TGTGCCAGCAGTTCAAGTCGGTCCGGGAGTGGGGCCAACGTCCTGACTTTC.

The CDR3 region is CASTATGSTEAFF. The CDR3 DNA reads TGCGCCAGCACTGCGACAGGGAGCACTGAAGCTTTCTTT. The chain uses TRBV10-1 and TRBJ1-1; 7 positions agree with TRBD1. V dropped 7 bases and J dropped 4; count of bases not matched to a gene: 6. The V gene's germline CDR1 is WNHNN and CDR2 SYGVQD (reference sequence). The CDR3 runs 13 residues.

The chain links TRBV28 to TRBJ1-6, with 8 bases matching TRBD1. V shed 1 base and J 9 bases; nucleotides not matched to a gene: 8. The CDR3 consists of 16 residues. The germline CDR1 and CDR2 sequences are MDHEN and SYDVKM. CDR3 nucleotide sequence: TGTGCCAGCAGTTTATTCCCCGCGACAGGGGTTTCACCCCTCCACTTT. Protein: CASSLFPATGVSPLHF.

The chain couples TRBV28 to TRBJ2-1; D remains ambiguous. V lost 11 bases, J lost 4 bases, and 18 bases lay in between. The CDR3 totals 14 residues. CDR1 is MDHEN, CDR2 SYDVKM, per germline. The CDR3: CAGSAAGIYNEQFF. CDR3 DNA: TGTGCCGGCTCTGCCGCCGGCATATACAATGAGCAGTTCTTC.

This clonotype was detected only a few times. The chain has TRBV7-9 and TRBJ2-5, with 10 positions matching TRBD2. V trimming: 5 bases; J trimming: 4 bases; junction bases outside the gene matches: 10. The CDR3 is 16 amino acids. Germline lookup yields CDR1 SEHNR and CDR2 FQNEAQ (reference sequence). The chain's CDR3 is CASSHEGLAGVETQYF. The CDR3 DNA reads TGTGCCAGCAGCCACGAGGGTCTAGCGGGGGTAGAGACCCAGTACTTC.

The genes are TRBV27 and TRBJ2-3; 9 nucleotides align to TRBD2. J lost 12 bases, V lost 4 bases, and 11 bases had no gene match. Per the germline V gene, CDR1 is MNHEY and CDR2 is SMNVEV (reference sequence). This CDR3 spans 14 amino acids. CDR3: CASSWGGGASEQYF. The CDR3 DNA reads as TGTGCCAGCAGTTGGGGCGGGGGGGCGTCTGAACAGTATTTT.

This clonotype was seen more than once but under ten times. The rearrangement links TRBV19 to TRBJ2-1; TRBD2 agrees at 7 bases. The CDR3 has 14 amino acids. The trim removed 4 bases at V and 5 bases at J, leaving 5 bases unmatched. Germline values: CDR1 LNHDA, CDR2 SQIVND (reference sequence). For the CDR3, the DNA is TGTGCCAGTAGTACCACTAGCGCCGACAATGAGCAGTTCTTC. It specifies CASSTTSADNEQFF.

A few counts support this clonotype. The chain recombines TRBV19 with TRBJ1-5, with D possibly TRBD1 on 6 matching bases. Germline assignment: CDR1 LNHDA and CDR2 SQIVND (reference sequence). This CDR3 spans 15 amino acids. V lost 5 bases, J lost 6 bases, and 17 bases lay in between. CDR3 loop: CASSWDKGLGQPQHF. The CDR3, as DNA: TGTGCCAGTAGTTGGGACAAAGGGTTAGGTCAGCCCCAGCATTTT.

There are a few counts of this clonotype. The chain couples TRBV24-1 to TRBJ2-2; 9 nucleotides align to TRBD1. Per germline, CDR1 KGHDR and CDR2 SFDVKD. The V gene end was trimmed by 5 bases and the J gene end by 9 bases; junction bases not matched to a gene: 9. This CDR3 contains 15 residues. CDR3 DNA: TGTGCCACCAGTGCCCCGGGACAGGGCGAAAGGGAGCTGTTTTTT. Amino acid sequence: CATSAPGQGERELFF.

The chain combines TRBV9 with TRBJ2-5; 7 bases map to TRBD2. V was clipped by 6 bases and J by 2 bases; unmatched bases: 10. From germline, CDR1 is SGDLS and CDR2 YYNGEE. There are 15 residues in the CDR3. The CDR3 DNA is TGTGCCAGCAAGCCGGGTAGCGGGCGACAAGAGACCCAGTACTTC. It translates to CASKPGSGRQETQYF. Supplemented by reference TRBV9 and TRBJ2-5, the full variable domain reads DSGVTQTPKHLITATGQRVTLRCSPRSGDLSVYWYQQSLDQGLQFLIQYYNGEERAKGNILERFSAQQFPDLHSELNLSSLELGDSALYFCASKPGSGRQETQYFGPGTRLLVL.

This clonotype showed up just a few times. V is TRBV6-6 and J is TRBJ2-5, with a tentative D call TRBD2 (5 bases). Germline loops: CDR1 MNHNY, CDR2 SVGAGI (reference sequence). Deletions cut 0 bases from V and 2 bases from J, with 7 bases between. The CDR3 is 14 amino acids. The CDR3 region is CASSYSSEQETQYF. The DNA for the CDR3 is TGTGCCAGCAGTTACTCTAGCGAGCAAGAGACCCAGTACTTC.

A note on this clonotype: Given a much more abundant clone one base away, this may be a read error. This chain connects TRBV6-2 or TRBV6-3 to TRBJ2-7; the D gene is possibly TRBD1 (5 bases). Germline V lookup: CDR1 MNHEY, CDR2 SVGEGT. The CDR3 length is 12 residues. Trimming cost V 6 bases and J 3 bases, with 9 bases left between them. CDR3 in amino acids: CASSHDSYEQYV. For the CDR3, the DNA is TGTGCCAGCAGCCACGACAGCTACGAGCAGTACGTC.

The chain couples TRBV14 to TRBJ2-7, with no clear D. V was clipped by 2 bases and J by 3 bases, with 8 bases between them. The CDR3 sequence is 13 residues long. Germline V gene data show CDR1 as SGHDN and CDR2 as FVKESK. The chain's CDR3 is CASSQIPYYEQYF. In nucleotides, the CDR3 is TGTGCCAGCAGCCAAATCCCCTACTACGAGCAGTACTTC.

The V and J genes are TRBV28 and TRBJ2-5; 8 positions agree with TRBD1. J gave up 5 bases and V 6 bases, and 8 bases lay outside the gene matches. CDR1 is MDHEN and CDR2 is SYDVKM in the germline V gene. This CDR3 has 14 residues. The CDR3 DNA reads as TGTGCCAGCAGGCCGGACAGGGTTAAGGAGACCCAGTACTTC. Amino acid sequence: CASRPDRVKETQYF.

V usage is TRBV5-1 and J usage is TRBJ2-7; tentative D call: TRBD1 (5 bases). The CDR3 consists of 15 residues. Germline V gene data show CDR1 as SGHRS and CDR2 as YFSETQ. V dropped 4 bases and J dropped 0 bases, with 14 bases sitting between them. CDR3 sequence reads: CASSTEDSHSYEQYF. The CDR3 DNA sequence: TGCGCCAGCAGCACCGAAGACAGTCACTCCTACGAGCAGTACTTC.